This T cell receptor beta chain was obtained from a study of patients and donors after allogeneic stem cell transplantation. Germline V CDR1 and CDR2: KGHSH, LQKENI. The CDR3 length is 15 residues. With V trimmed by 3 bases and J by 6 bases, 8 bases remained unmatched. This clonotype was seen a few times. MiXCR, applied by TCRdb to the RT-PCR reads, yields one record per CDR3 protein. The data hold about a million distinct CDR3 sequences, with more than 15% observed a single time. The source of this sequence is a human donor who was either an allogeneic HSCT recipient or a stem cell or donor lymphocyte infusion donor (not recorded which). It is not recorded whose cells these are; they may come from a transplant donor. Sequenced: blood, either unsorted or a sorted T cell fraction (not recorded which). The J gene is TRBJ2-7, the V gene TRBV18; TRBD2 matches 10 bases. The CDR3 loop reads CASSPPGLAYSEQYF. CDR3 nucleotide sequence: TGTGCCAGCTCACCGCCGGGACTAGCGTATTCCGAGCAGTACTTC. Supplemented by reference TRBV18 and TRBJ2-7, the full variable domain reads NAGVMQNPRHLVRRRGQEARLRCSPMKGHSHVYWYRQLPEEGLKFMVYLQKENIIDESGMPKERFSAEFPKEGPSILRIQQVVRGDSAAYFCASSPPGLAYSEQYFGPGTRLTVT.